This TCR beta chain was recorded in a study of OX40 agonist ivuxolimab in advanced cancers. Study-level information: Participants averaged around 60 years of age (range 23 to 79) and were over 75% male. Study-wide findings and caveats: Some of the nonresponding patients also showed low levels of normalized T-cell clonal expansion. The CD4+ and CD8+ T cells in the blood had expanded clonally by week 6 at 0.1 to 3.0 mg/kg. Mean expanded clone counts were higher in CD8+ than CD4+ T cells.

The table came from immunoSEQ multiplex PCR; TCRdb's copy has only in-frame clones and leaves some out. This sample carries tens of thousands of clones, approximately 91% of them seen once, and the ten largest clones take just under 8%. CDR1 is LGHNA, CDR2 YNFKEQ, per germline. The CDR3 runs 13 residues. The ends were cut back, 1 base at V and 6 bases at J, with 7 bases in the middle. On this clone itself: Its antigen is undetermined.

The V gene is TRBV4-2, the J gene TRBJ1-5, with D possibly being TRBD1 (5 bases). Sequencing was performed on CD4+ or CD8+ T cells sorted from blood, taken in a trial of the OX40 agonist ivuxolimab. The sequence derives from an adult with an advanced solid tumor such as melanoma, head and neck, liver or kidney cancer. This CDR3 reads CASSQGGAQPQHF. CDR3 sequence (DNA): TGTGCCAGCAGCCAAGGTGGGGCTCAGCCCCAGCATTTT.